This record covers a single T cell receptor beta chain. Its antigen remains unknown. The authors sequenced patients whose flow cytometry had shown CD8+CD57+ cell expansion. This CDR3 has 13 amino acids. Per germline, CDR1 LNHDA and CDR2 SQIVND (reference sequence). V was trimmed by 3 bases and J by 6 bases, leaving 8 bases between them. CDR3 and TCR beta VDJ profiling relied on a genomic DNA template. TCRdb passed the reads through MiXCR, listing each CDR3 protein once. The sample includes roughly 290,000 distinct CDR3 sequences, around three fifths of them seen just once. This entry comes from a study of CD8+CD57+ T cells in acquired aplastic anemia. Overall study results and limits: Significance was not reached for CD8+ Simpson's diversity between patients and controls. More than 25 was the count of CD8+ CDR3 sequences that patients shared with controls.

The receptor was isolated from a human donor with aplastic anemia. This chain joins TRBV19 and TRBJ2-2; a possible D gene is TRBD2 (5 bases). The sample taken for sequencing was sorted CD4+, CD8+, or CD8+CD57+ T cells (not recorded which) from PBMCs. The CDR3 sequence is CASSIEGAGELFF. CDR3 DNA sequence: TGTGCCAGTAGTATCGAGGGCGCCGGGGAGCTGTTTTTT.